This record concerns one TCR beta chain sequence. This sample also contains other DNA sequences that code for the same CDR3. These data belong to a study of shared clonotypes between healthy human individuals. Measured with immunoSEQ multiplex PCR; TCRdb has only the in-frame clones, and not every one. The sample gives 550,000 to 800,000 clones, around 67% of which show up once; over 1.5% is in the top ten. Germline loops: CDR1 SGDLS, CDR2 YYNGEE. Trimming took 4 bases from V and 1 from J, leaving 10 bases between them. The CDR3 loop spans 14 amino acids. The source is a woman in her twenties or thirties in good health. The chain recombines TRBV9 with TRBJ2-3; D is perhaps TRBD1 (6 bases). Source material: memory CD4+ T cells sorted from blood. Subset meaning: CD45RA-negative fraction. DNA for the CDR3: TGTGCCAGCAGCCCTAGGACAGGCACAGATACGCAGTATTTT. This codes for CASSPRTGTDTQYF.